Listed below are T cell receptor beta chains from one sample, sequenced in a study of blood T cell repertoires in COVID-19. Repertoires were generated with immunoSEQ multiplex PCR, while TCRdb's copy carries only in-frame clones and drops some. There are 35,000 to 45,000 clones in the sample; 80% occur only once, and around 20% lies in the top ten. The sample was peripheral blood. The receptors shown here come from a man in his 70s with acute or convalescent COVID-19. CDR3s include the opening cysteine and the closing phenylalanine or tryptophan. A D gene is named only where the DNA matches it firmly. Size is omitted from some rows. Given values are once, few, many or a class for expanded clones.

TRBV7-2	TRBJ2-7	TRBD2	.	TGTGCCAGCAGCCCTGTTGGACTAGCCTCCGAGCAGTACTTC	CASSPVGLASEQYF
TRBV14	TRBJ1-1	.	.	TGTGCCAGCAGCCAGGGCCTGGTCACTGAAGCTTTCTTT	CASSQGLVTEAFF
TRBV4-1	TRBJ1-4	TRBD1	.	TGCGCCAGCAGCCAAATCAACAGGGGTGGGACTAATGAAAAACTGTTTTTT	CASSQINRGGTNEKLFF
TRBV4-3	TRBJ1-1	TRBD1	.	TGCGCCAGCAGCCACGGACAGGGGAACACTGAAGCTTTCTTT	CASSHGQGNTEAFF
TRBV5-4	TRBJ1-6	TRBD1	.	TGTGCCAGCAGCTTGGGGACAGGGGTGGATAATTCACCCCTCCACTTT	CASSLGTGVDNSPLHF
TRBV7-9	TRBJ1-1	.	.	TGTGCCAGCAGCTCAGACGGGGTGACTGAAGCTTTCTTT	CASSSDGVTEAFF
TRBV12-2	TRBJ2-3	.	.	TGTGCAAGTCGCTCGGGGGGGGGCACAGATACGCAGTATTTT	CASRSGGGTDTQYF
TRBV29-1	TRBJ1-1	TRBD1	.	TGCAGCGTTGTCGGCAGGGGGAGAGCTGAAGCTTTCTTT	CSVVGRGRAEAFF
TRBV3-1/TRBV3-2	TRBJ1-6	.	.	TGTGCCAGCAGCGGGCAGGATAATTCACCCCTCCACTTT	CASSGQDNSPLHF
TRBV20-1	TRBJ1-4	.	once	TGCAGTGCTAGTGGTTCCCCCTCGGCAACTAATGAAAAACTGTTTTTT	CSASGSPSATNEKLFF
TRBV9	TRBJ1-1	TRBD1	.	TGTGCCAGCAGCCACTGGGGGACAGCTGACGCTGAAGCTTTCTTT	CASSHWGTADAEAFF
TRBV27	TRBJ2-3	TRBD2	few	TGTGCCAGCAGTTTTGGGAGGGGCCGTATTTCAGATACGCAGTATTTT	CASSFGRGRISDTQYF
TRBV7-9	TRBJ2-2	TRBD2	.	TGTGCCAGCAGCTTACTAGCGGGGGGCTCCCTGGGCGGGGAGCTGTTTTTT	CASSLLAGGSLGGELFF
TRBV30	TRBJ1-5	TRBD1	.	TGTGCCTGGAGCGAGGGGACAGGGAAGAATTTTTATAGCAATCAGCCCCAGCATTTT	CAWSEGTGKNFYSNQPQHF
TRBV28	TRBJ1-2	.	.	TGTGCCAGCAGTTTATTGACCCTAGGAGCCTATGGCTACACCTTC	CASSLLTLGAYGYTF
TRBV4-2	TRBJ2-5	TRBD2	.	TGTGCCAGCAGCCAAGATTCGACTAGCGGGGGGGATAGGGAGACCCAGTACTTC	CASSQDSTSGGDRETQYF
TRBV3-1/TRBV3-2	TRBJ1-4	TRBD1	.	TGTGCCAGCCAACAGGGGTCCCACTCTCTCTCAGCAACTAATGAAAAACTGTTTTTT	CASQQGSHSLSATNEKLFF
TRBV2	TRBJ1-5	.	.	TGTGCCAGCAGTGAGGGCATTCAGCCCCAGCATTTT	CASSEGIQPQHF
TRBV12-3/TRBV12-4	TRBJ1-1	.	.	TGTGCCAGCAGTTTACGGGGAACTGAAGCTTTCTTT	CASSLRGTEAFF
TRBV18	TRBJ1-1	.	.	TGTGCCAGCTCTATTGGAGTGAACACTGAAGCTTTCTTT	CASSIGVNTEAFF
TRBV18	TRBJ2-7	.	few	TGTGCCAGCTCCAACAGGGAAACCTACGAGCAGTACTTC	CASSNRETYEQYF
TRBV4-1	TRBJ1-2	.	.	TGCGCCAGCAGCCCCCGGGTGGGGGCGGAAGGCTACACCTTC	CASSPRVGAEGYTF
TRBV7-2	TRBJ1-1	.	.	TGTGCCAGCAGCGCAAGGGCGGGCACTGAAGCTTTCTTT	CASSARAGTEAFF
TRBV24-1	TRBJ2-5	TRBD2	.	TGTGCCACCAGTGATGGTTCCGGCGGGAGACAAGAGACCCAGTACTTC	CATSDGSGGRQETQYF
TRBV10-1	TRBJ1-6	TRBD1	once	TGCGCCAGCCGAGCAGTTTACCGTAAGGTCCGGACAGGGCTATCTATAGGCCTATATTCACCCCTCCACTTT	CASRAVYRKVRTGLSIGLYSPLHF
TRBV14	TRBJ1-3	.	.	TGTGCCAGCAGCCACGTATCTGGAAACACCATATATTTT	CASSHVSGNTIYF
TRBV4-3	TRBJ1-5	TRBD1	.	TGCGCCAGCAGCCAAGACGGGACAGGGAACAATCAGCCCCAGCATTTT	CASSQDGTGNNQPQHF
TRBV19	TRBJ1-5	.	.	TGTGCCAGTAGACGGACTGACTTCAATCAGCCCCAGCATTTT	CASRRTDFNQPQHF
TRBV5-5	TRBJ2-1	.	few	TGTGCCAGCAGCTTGGGGAGCTTCAATGAGCAGTTCTTC	CASSLGSFNEQFF
TRBV7-2	TRBJ1-4	TRBD1	.	TGTGCCAGCAGCTCGGGAGGGGACAGGGTCGGAAAACTGTTTTTT	CASSSGGDRVGKLFF